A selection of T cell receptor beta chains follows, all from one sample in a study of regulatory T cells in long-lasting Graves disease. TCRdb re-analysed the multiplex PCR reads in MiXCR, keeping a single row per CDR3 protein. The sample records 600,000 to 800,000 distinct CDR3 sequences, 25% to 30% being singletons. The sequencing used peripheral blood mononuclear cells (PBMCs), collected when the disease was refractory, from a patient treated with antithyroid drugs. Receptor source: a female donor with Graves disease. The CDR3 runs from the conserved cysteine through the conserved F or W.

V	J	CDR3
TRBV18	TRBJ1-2	CASSPSRGIGYTF
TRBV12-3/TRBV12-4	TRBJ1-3	CASSLFASGNTIYF
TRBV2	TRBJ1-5	CASRFDSLSNQPQHF
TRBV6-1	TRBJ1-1	CASSNEGANTEAFF
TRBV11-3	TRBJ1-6	CASSHGSPEGSPLHF
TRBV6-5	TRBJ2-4	CASSYSAGEGNIQYF
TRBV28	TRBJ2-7	CASSPGGVGTFTYEQYF
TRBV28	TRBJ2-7	CASSPTLAGSGAHEQYF
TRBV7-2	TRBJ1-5	CASRQGQGGNQPQHF
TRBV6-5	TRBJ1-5	CASSLTGGGRMNQPQHF
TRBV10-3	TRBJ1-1	CAIRAGTKNTEAFF
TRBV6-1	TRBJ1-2	CASSERLGGNGYTF
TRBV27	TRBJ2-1	CASSSLMPSGSSHEQFF
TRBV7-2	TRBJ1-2	CASSRGQGALVYGYTF
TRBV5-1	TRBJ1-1	CASSPGLMNTEAFF
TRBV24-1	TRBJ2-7	CATMTRQGSYEQYF
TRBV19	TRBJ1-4	CASRARRRNEKLFF
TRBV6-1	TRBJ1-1	CASRPDRMNTEAFF
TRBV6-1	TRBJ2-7	CASITGGYEQYF
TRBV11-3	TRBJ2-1	CASSSSGTGGLAGHYNEQFF
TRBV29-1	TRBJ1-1	CSVDGFTAEAFF
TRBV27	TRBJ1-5	CASSFGGTEPQHF
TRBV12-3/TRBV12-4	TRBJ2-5	CASRQAGYQETQYF
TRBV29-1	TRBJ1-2	CSVEEYFAGTGSHGYTF
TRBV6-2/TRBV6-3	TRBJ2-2	CASSYGTGVTGELFF
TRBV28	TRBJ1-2	CASSLGNRAYGYTF
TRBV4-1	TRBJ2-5	CASSQEPGTSYQTQYF
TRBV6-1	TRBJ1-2	CASSPVGRTNGHTF
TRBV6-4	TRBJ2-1	CASSDSFPWGEQFF
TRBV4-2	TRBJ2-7	CASSRARGVNEQYF
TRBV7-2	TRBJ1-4	CASSYRELKANEKLFF
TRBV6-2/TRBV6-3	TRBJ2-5	CASSFERVKTQYF
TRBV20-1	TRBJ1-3	CSASQGRSVNTIYF
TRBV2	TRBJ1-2	CASIRDGNNYGYTF
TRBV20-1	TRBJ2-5	CSASGDSGTQETQYF
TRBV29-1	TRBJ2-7	CSVDFVGRGQPLQSSYEQYF
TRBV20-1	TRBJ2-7	CSARYSSYEQYF
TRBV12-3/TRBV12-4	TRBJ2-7	CASELAGTYEQHF
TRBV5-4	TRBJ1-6	CASSPGVGQGKSPLHF
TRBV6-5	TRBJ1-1	CASSLPTGGSGEAFF
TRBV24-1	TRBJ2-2	CATRGTAEGELFF
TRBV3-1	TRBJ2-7	CASSQVDEQYF
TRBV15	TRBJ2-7	CATSSAAGSREGHEQYF